These 19 T cell receptor beta chains share one sample of origin, sequenced in a study of blood T cell repertoires in COVID-19. Clones were read by immunoSEQ multiplex PCR, and TCRdb kept only the in-frame ones, dropping some. Among around 140,000 clones listed, more than 70% were seen once. Input material: peripheral blood. Receptor source: a human donor in a cohort sampled during active COVID-19.

The CDR3 here is CASSQDWAAAYEAFF. Written as DNA, the CDR3 is TGCGCCAGCAGCCAAGATTGGGCAGCAGCCTACGAAGCTTTCTTT. V and J are TRBV4-1 and TRBJ1-1; D not certain. Germline V gene lookup returns CDR1 MGHRA and CDR2 YSYEKL. The CDR3 runs 15 residues. Trimming shortened V by 0 bases and J by 8 bases, and 16 bases separated the two germline ends.

This sequence joins TRBV5-1 and TRBJ1-2; no clear D. The CDR3 is 14 residues long. The V gene lost 0 bases and the J gene lost 3 bases, with 9 bases spanning the gap. CDR1 SGHRS and CDR2 YFSETQ come from the germline V gene. The CDR3: CASSLVVGDYGYTF. The CDR3 DNA is TGCGCCAGCAGCTTGGTAGTCGGTGACTATGGCTACACCTTC.

This sequence joins TRBV3-1 (or the pseudogene TRBV3-2) and TRBJ2-3; 7 bases align to TRBD2. Trimming cost V 3 bases and J 1 base; bases outside gene matches: 4. Germline loops: CDR1 LGHDT, CDR2 YNNKEL (reference sequence). This CDR3 contains 15 residues. The CDR3 sequence: CASSQRGFGTDTQYF. CDR3 DNA sequence: TGTGCCAGCAGCCAGCGGGGGTTCGGCACAGATACGCAGTATTTT.

J is TRBJ2-1 and V is TRBV10-3; 11 bases match TRBD2. CDR1 is ENHRY, CDR2 SYGVKD, per germline. This CDR3 comprises 15 residues. The trim removed 2 bases at V and 3 bases at J, leaving 0 bases unmatched. CDR3: CAISETSGGYNEQFF. CDR3 nucleotides: TGTGCCATCAGTGAGACTAGCGGGGGCTACAATGAGCAGTTCTTC.

This clone was seen just once. V usage is TRBV6-8 and J usage is TRBJ2-7, with D unclear. The length of the CDR3 is 12 residues. V was clipped by 5 bases and J by 2 bases, with 7 bases between them. CDR1 is MNHGY, CDR2 SAAAGT, per germline. The CDR3 loop reads CASSLVAYEQYF. The CDR3 bases are TGTGCCAGCAGTCTCGTAGCCTACGAGCAGTACTTC.

The rearrangement uses TRBV7-9 and TRBJ1-1, with D perhaps TRBD1 (5 bases). V lost 2 bases and J lost 4, with 11 bases in between. Germline CDR1 reads SEHNR; CDR2 reads FQNEAQ (reference sequence). The CDR3 contains 14 residues. CDR3 loop: CASSLRGDGTEAFF. Here the CDR3 DNA reads TGTGCCAGCAGCTTACGGGGGGATGGCACTGAAGCTTTCTTT.

The V call is TRBV18, the J call TRBJ1-1; D remains ambiguous. The ends were cut back, 0 bases at V and 5 bases at J, with 16 bases in the middle. The CDR3 is made up of 16 amino acids. CDR1 KGHSH and CDR2 LQKENI come from the germline V gene. The CDR3: CASSPPIDIRRTEAFF. In nucleotides, the CDR3 is TGTGCCAGCTCACCACCGATTGACATCAGAAGGACTGAAGCTTTCTTT.

The V gene is TRBV5-4, the J gene TRBJ2-7; no reliable D call. Germline CDR1 and CDR2: SGHNT and YYREEE (reference sequence). V was trimmed by 0 bases and J by 3 bases, leaving 10 bases between them. This CDR3 has 14 residues. The CDR3, as DNA: TGTGCCAGCAGCTTGGATCCCTTCCTCTACGAGCAGTACTTC. Amino acid sequence: CASSLDPFLYEQYF.

The genes are TRBV30 and TRBJ2-3, with TRBD2 matching over 10 bases. CDR3 size: 15 residues. CDR1 and CDR2 (germline): GTSNPN, SVGIG (reference sequence). Trimming took 5 bases from V and 3 from J; bases not matched to a gene: 8. The CDR3 sequence is CAWSPGLATTDTQYF. In DNA form, the CDR3 reads TGTGCCTGGTCGCCGGGACTAGCGACTACAGATACGCAGTATTTT.

The CDR3 DNA reads TGTGCCAGCAGCTCAGTTCAAGCTAACTATGGCTACACCTTC. Translation: CASSSVQANYGYTF. This sequence joins TRBV2 and TRBJ1-2; D is unclear. CDR3 length: 14 amino acids. Trimming took off 6 bases at V and 0 bases at J, with 11 bases between the two ends. Germline V gives CDR1 SNHLY, CDR2 FYNNEI.

The chain couples TRBV2 to TRBJ2-1; 9 positions agree with TRBD1. CDR1 is SNHLY, CDR2 FYNNEI, per germline. This CDR3 has 15 amino acids. V lost 4 bases to trimming and J lost 6 bases; unmatched junction nucleotides: 7. The CDR3 is CASSVGQGSGNEQFF. The CDR3 region has the DNA TGTGCCAGCAGTGTTGGACAGGGGAGCGGCAATGAGCAGTTCTTC.

V is TRBV19 and J is TRBJ1-5; a weak D match, TRBD1 (5 bases). The CDR3 has 13 residues. The germline V and J ends were trimmed by 6 bases and 5 bases, with 11 bases remaining between them. Per the germline V gene, CDR1 is LNHDA and CDR2 is SQIVND (reference sequence). CDR3 nucleotide sequence: TGTGCCAGTAGAGTCGGGGGGGATCAGCCCCAGCATTTT. This encodes CASRVGGDQPQHF. Together with reference TRBV19 and TRBJ1-5, the CDR3 gives the full variable domain: DGGITQSPKYLFRKEGQNVTLSCEQNLNHDAMYWYRQDPGQGLRLIYYSQIVNDFQKGDIAEGYSVSREKKESFPLTVTSAQKNPTAFYLCASRVGGDQPQHFGDGTRLSIL.

The sample holds a few counts of this clone. The rearrangement uses TRBV6-5 and TRBJ1-5; D uncertain. The CDR3 covers 15 residues. Trimming removed 5 bases from V and 4 bases from J, with 15 bases in between. Germline V lookup: CDR1 MNHEY, CDR2 SVGAGI. The chain's CDR3 is CASSNRLWWNQPQHF. The CDR3 DNA is TGTGCCAGCAGTAACCGTCTATGGTGGAATCAGCCCCAGCATTTT.

This chain connects TRBV7-2 to TRBJ1-2; no reliable D call. Trimming pared 1 base from V and 0 bases from J, leaving 9 bases between. The germline V gene encodes CDR1 SGHTA and CDR2 FQGNSA. CDR3 size: 15 residues. Here the CDR3 DNA reads TGTGCCAGCAGCTTAGGTTCCGGTACTAACTATGGCTACACCTTC. Translating it yields CASSLGSGTNYGYTF.

The chain is built from TRBV15 and TRBJ2-1, with 12 bases matching TRBD2. V shed 0 bases, J shed 3 bases, and the junction held 6 bases outside the gene matches. Germline V gene lookup returns CDR1 LNHNV and CDR2 YYDKDF (reference sequence). The CDR3 covers 18 residues. The CDR3 DNA sequence: TGTGCCACCAGCAGAGATCCACTAGCGGGGGGAGTCTACAATGAGCAGTTCTTC. This sequence encodes CATSRDPLAGGVYNEQFF.

The chain uses TRBV10-3 and TRBJ2-7, with 8 bases fitting TRBD1. The germline V gene encodes CDR1 ENHRY and CDR2 SYGVKD. This CDR3 is 14 amino acids long. V was pared by 11 bases and J by 3 bases, with 12 bases of the junction left unmatched. The CDR3 region is CAAKRQGTGYEQYF. DNA for the CDR3: TGTGCCGCCAAACGACAGGGGACGGGCTACGAGCAGTACTTC.

This clone was seen a handful of times. This chain connects TRBV19 to TRBJ1-5, with 10 bases lining up with TRBD1. The CDR3 has 16 amino acids. Looked up from germline, CDR1 is LNHDA and CDR2 is SQIVND (reference sequence). V lost 5 bases and J lost 1; bases outside the gene matches: 5. DNA for the CDR3: TGTGCCAGTAGTGAGGACAGGGGGGCGAGCAATCAGCCCCAGCATTTT. It codes for CASSEDRGASNQPQHF.

The sample holds one count of this clone. The chain uses TRBV29-1 and TRBJ1-2; D possibly corresponds to TRBD1 (6 bases). This CDR3 has 12 residues. V was trimmed by 4 bases and J by 4 bases, leaving 10 bases between them. Germline V gene lookup returns CDR1 SQVTM and CDR2 ANQGSEA. The CDR3 here is CSVVQGFYGYTF. The DNA for the CDR3 is TGCAGCGTTGTACAGGGCTTCTATGGCTACACCTTC.

This chain joins TRBV9 and TRBJ2-3, with 8 nucleotides matching TRBD2. There are 15 residues in the CDR3. Trimming cost V 3 bases and J 2 bases; bases outside gene matches: 5. Germline V gene data show CDR1 as SGDLS and CDR2 as YYNGEE. CDR3 amino acids: CASSAYGGDTDTQYF. The DNA of the CDR3 is TGTGCCAGCAGCGCATACGGGGGGGACACAGATACGCAGTATTTT.